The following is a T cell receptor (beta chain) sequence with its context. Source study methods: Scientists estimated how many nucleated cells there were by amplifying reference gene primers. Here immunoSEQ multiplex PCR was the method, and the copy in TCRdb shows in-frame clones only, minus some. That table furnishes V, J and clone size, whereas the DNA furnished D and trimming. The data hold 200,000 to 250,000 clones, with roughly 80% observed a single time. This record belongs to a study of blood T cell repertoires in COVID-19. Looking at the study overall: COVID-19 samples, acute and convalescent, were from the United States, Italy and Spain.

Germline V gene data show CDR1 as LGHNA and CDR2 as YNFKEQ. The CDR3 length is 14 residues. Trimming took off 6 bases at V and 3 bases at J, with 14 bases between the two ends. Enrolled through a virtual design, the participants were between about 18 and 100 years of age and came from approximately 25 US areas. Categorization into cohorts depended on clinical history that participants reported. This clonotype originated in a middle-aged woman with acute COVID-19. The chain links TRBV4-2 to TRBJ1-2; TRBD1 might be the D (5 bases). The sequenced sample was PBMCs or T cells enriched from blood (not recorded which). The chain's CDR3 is CASRSDGGDYGYTF. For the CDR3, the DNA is TGTGCCAGCAGGAGCGATGGAGGGGACTATGGCTACACCTTC.